The clone carrying this T cell receptor beta chain has only a few counts. Its antigen remains unidentified. CDR1 is SGHTA, CDR2 FQGTGA, per germline. J gave up 2 bases and V 4 bases, and 7 bases lay outside the gene matches. The CDR3 runs to 16 residues. The second PCR ran about 6 to 11 cycles with a sample-barcoded 5' primer and J-beta primers. TCRdb processed the 5' RACE reads anew with MiXCR; each CDR3 protein has one entry. The profile covers roughly 860,000 distinct CDR3 sequences, with approximately 65% appearing a single time and about 30% taken by the ten largest. The data stem from a study of blood T cells in healthy people across ages. Study results and limitations: It was the long-lived donors that had more naive CD4+ cells and higher diversity than aged donors. Unsorted PBMC material precluded a definitive naive versus antigen-experienced comparison.

The sequence derives from a man aged 25 to 45 in good health. Sequences were obtained from blood. The chain couples TRBV7-3 to TRBJ2-3; 9 positions agree with TRBD2. The CDR3 protein is CASSSLTSGTTDTQYF. CDR3 DNA: TGTGCCAGCAGCTCTCTGACTAGCGGTACCACAGATACGCAGTATTTT. Using reference TRBV7-3 and TRBJ2-3 for the parts outside the CDR3, the full variable domain is GAGVSQTPSNKVTEKGKYVELRCDPISGHTALYWYRQSLGQGPEFLIYFQGTGAADDSGLPNDRFFAVRPEGSVSTLKIQRTERGDSAVYLCASSSLTSGTTDTQYFGPGTRLTVL.